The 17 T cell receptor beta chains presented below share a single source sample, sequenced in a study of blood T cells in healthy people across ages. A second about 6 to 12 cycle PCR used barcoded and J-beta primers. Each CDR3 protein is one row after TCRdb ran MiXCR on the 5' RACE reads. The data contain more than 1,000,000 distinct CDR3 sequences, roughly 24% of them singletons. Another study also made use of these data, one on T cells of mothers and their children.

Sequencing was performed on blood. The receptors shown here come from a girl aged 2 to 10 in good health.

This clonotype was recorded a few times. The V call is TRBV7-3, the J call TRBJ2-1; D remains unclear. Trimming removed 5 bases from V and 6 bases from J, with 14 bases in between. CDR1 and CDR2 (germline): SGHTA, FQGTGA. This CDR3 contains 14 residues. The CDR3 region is CASSPPGRANEQFF. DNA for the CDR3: TGTGCCAGCAGCCCCCCGGGTAGGGCCAATGAGCAGTTCTTC.

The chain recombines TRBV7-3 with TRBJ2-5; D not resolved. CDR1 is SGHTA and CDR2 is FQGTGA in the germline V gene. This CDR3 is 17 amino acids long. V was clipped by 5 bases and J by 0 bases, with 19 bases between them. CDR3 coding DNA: TGTGCCAGCAGCCCGACTGGTCCATCCTCCAACCAAGAGACCCAGTACTTC. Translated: CASSPTGPSSNQETQYF.

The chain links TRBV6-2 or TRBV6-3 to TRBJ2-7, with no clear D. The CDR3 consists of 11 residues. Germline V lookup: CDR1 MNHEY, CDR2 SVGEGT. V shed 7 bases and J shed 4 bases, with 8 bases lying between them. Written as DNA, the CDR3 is TGTGCCAGCACCGATTATTACGAGCAGTACTTC. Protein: CASTDYYEQYF.

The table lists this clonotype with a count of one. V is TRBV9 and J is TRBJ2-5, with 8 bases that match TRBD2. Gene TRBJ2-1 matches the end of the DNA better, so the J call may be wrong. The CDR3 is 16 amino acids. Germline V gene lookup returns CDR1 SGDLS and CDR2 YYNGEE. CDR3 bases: TGTGCCAGCAGCGTAGGCGTTGCGGGGGGTCATAATGAGCAGTTCTTC. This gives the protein CASSVGVAGGHNEQFF.

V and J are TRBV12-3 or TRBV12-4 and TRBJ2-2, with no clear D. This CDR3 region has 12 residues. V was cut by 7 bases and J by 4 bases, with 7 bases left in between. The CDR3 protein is CASTTVTGELFF. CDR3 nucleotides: TGTGCCAGCACGACTGTCACCGGGGAGCTGTTTTTT.

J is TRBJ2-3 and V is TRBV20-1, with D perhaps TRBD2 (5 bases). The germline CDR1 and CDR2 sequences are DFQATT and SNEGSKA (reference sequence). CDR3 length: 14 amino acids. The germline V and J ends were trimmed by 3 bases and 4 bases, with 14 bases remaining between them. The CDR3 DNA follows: TGCAGTGCTAGGATCGAGGGCGGCGCAGATACGCAGTATTTT. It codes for CSARIEGGADTQYF.

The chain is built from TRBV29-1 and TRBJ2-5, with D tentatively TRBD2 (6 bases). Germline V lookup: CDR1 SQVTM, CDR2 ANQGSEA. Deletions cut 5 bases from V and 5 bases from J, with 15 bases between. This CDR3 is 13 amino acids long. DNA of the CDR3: TGCAGCGTTCCGTTGGGGCGGGATGAGACCCAGTACTTC. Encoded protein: CSVPLGRDETQYF.

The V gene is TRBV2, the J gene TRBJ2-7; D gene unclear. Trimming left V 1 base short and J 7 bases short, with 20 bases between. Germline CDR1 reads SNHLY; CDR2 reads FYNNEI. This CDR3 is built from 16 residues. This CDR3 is CASSEEEVAGLGEQYF. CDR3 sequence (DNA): TGTGCCAGCAGTGAAGAGGAAGTCGCCGGCTTAGGAGAGCAGTACTTC.

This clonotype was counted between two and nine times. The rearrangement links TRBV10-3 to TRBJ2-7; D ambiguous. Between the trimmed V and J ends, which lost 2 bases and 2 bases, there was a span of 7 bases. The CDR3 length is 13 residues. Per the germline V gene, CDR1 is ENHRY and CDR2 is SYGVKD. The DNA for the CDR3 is TGTGCCATCAGTGAGACAGCTACCTACGAGCAGTACTTC. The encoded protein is CAISETATYEQYF.

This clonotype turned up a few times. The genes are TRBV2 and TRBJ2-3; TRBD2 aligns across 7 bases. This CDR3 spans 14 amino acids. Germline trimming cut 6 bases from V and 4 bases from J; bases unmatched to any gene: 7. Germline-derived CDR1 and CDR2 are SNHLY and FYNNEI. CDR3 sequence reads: CASRTAGAADTQYF. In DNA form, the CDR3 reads TGTGCCAGCAGGACGGCGGGAGCGGCAGATACGCAGTATTTT.

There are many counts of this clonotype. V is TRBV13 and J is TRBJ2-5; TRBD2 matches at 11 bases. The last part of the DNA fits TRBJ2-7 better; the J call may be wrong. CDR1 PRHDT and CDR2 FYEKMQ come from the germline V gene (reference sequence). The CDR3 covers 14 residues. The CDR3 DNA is TGTGCCAGCAGCTCGGGACTAGCGGTCTACGAGCAGTACTTC. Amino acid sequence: CASSSGLAVYEQYF.

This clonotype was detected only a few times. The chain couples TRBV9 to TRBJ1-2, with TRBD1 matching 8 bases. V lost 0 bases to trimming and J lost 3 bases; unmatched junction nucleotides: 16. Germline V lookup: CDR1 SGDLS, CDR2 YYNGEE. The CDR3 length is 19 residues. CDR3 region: CASSVGFMKQGAIDYGYTF. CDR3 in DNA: TGTGCCAGCAGCGTAGGATTCATGAAGCAGGGGGCGATTGACTATGGCTACACCTTC.

CDR3 protein: CAGAQGTEETQYF. CDR3 sequence (DNA): TGTGCCGGTGCTCAGGGAACCGAAGAGACCCAGTACTTC. The J gene is TRBJ2-5, the V gene TRBV10-3; perhaps TRBD1 as D (5 bases). CDR1 ENHRY and CDR2 SYGVKD come from the germline V gene. Trimming removed 11 bases at V and 3 bases at J, with 16 bases between. CDR3 length: 13 residues.

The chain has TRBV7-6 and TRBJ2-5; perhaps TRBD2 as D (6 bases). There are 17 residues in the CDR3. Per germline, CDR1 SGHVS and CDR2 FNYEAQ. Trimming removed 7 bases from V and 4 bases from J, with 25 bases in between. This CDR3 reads CASTSRLGLTKSETQYF. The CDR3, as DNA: TGTGCCAGCACTTCCCGCTTGGGACTCACCAAGTCAGAGACCCAGTACTTC.

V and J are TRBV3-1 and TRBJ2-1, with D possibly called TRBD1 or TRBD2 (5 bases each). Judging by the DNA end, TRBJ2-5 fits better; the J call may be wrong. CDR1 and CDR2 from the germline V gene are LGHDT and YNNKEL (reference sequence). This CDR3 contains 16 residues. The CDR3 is CASSHGPGPRRETQYF. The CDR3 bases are TGTGCCAGCAGCCATGGTCCGGGACCAAGGCGGGAGACCCAGTACTTC.

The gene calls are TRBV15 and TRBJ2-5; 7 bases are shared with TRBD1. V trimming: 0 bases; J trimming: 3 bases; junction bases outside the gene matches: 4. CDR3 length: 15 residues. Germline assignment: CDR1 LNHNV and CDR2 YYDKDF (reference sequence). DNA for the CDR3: TGTGCCACCAGCAGAGATGGGCAGGGGGAAGAGACCCAGTACTTC. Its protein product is CATSRDGQGEETQYF.

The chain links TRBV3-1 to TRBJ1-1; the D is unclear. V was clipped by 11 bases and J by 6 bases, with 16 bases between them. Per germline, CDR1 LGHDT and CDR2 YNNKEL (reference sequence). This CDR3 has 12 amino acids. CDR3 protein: CAAGWVGSEAFF. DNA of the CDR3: TGTGCCGCCGGTTGGGTGGGGTCTGAAGCTTTCTTT.